These 29 T cell receptor beta chains came from one sample sequenced in a study of cytomegalovirus exposure and HLA in healthy donors. Both 60 Vbeta primers and 13 Jbeta primers went into the PCR. Sequenced by immunoSEQ multiplex PCR; TCRdb stores in-frame clones only, minus some. This sample carries some 180,000 clones, around 87% of them seen once, and the ten largest clones take about 1%. The sequenced sample consisted of PBMCs. These receptors all come from a boy aged 2 to 10 in good health and CMV-seronegative.

This chain uses TRBV5-1 with TRBJ2-2; 8 positions agree with TRBD1. The CDR3 totals 16 residues. Germline loops: CDR1 SGHRS, CDR2 YFSETQ. V lost 1 base and J lost 6; bases outside the gene matches: 8. This CDR3 is CASSLSQGAFAGELFF. The CDR3 DNA sequence: TGCGCCAGCAGCTTGAGCCAGGGGGCTTTCGCCGGGGAGCTGTTTTTT.

The rearrangement links TRBV10-3 to TRBJ2-2; D gene uncertain. The CDR3 contains 15 residues. V was cut by 0 bases and J by 6 bases, with 11 bases left in between. In germline, CDR1 is ENHRY, CDR2 SYGVKD. The CDR3 DNA is TGTGCCATCAGTGAGTCCACAGCCAACCCCGGGGAGCTGTTTTTT. This gives the protein CAISESTANPGELFF.

This chain connects TRBV5-1 to TRBJ2-2; D remains ambiguous. Per the germline V gene, CDR1 is SGHRS and CDR2 is YFSETQ. The CDR3 spans 13 residues. With 0 bases removed from V and 7 bases from J, the gap between germline ends came to 7 bases. CDR3 protein: CASSLGLGGELFF. The CDR3 region has the DNA TGCGCCAGCAGCTTGGGGCTAGGCGGGGAGCTGTTTTTT.

The rearrangement uses TRBV4-2 and TRBJ1-1; D may be TRBD1 (5 bases). The CDR3 consists of 14 residues. V was shortened by 1 base and J by 1 base, with 7 bases between the two germline ends. Germline V CDR1 and CDR2: LGHNA, YNFKEQ. CDR3 nucleotide sequence: TGTGCCAGCAGCCAAGGTGACAGGAACACTGAAGCTTTCTTT. It translates to CASSQGDRNTEAFF.

The chain is built from TRBV2 and TRBJ2-3, with 8 bases lining up with TRBD2. CDR3 length: 15 residues. Germline loops: CDR1 SNHLY, CDR2 FYNNEI. The junction had 5 bases not matched to a gene; V was cut back by 4 bases and J by 2 bases. The CDR3 nucleotides are TGTGCCAGCAGTGGAAAACTAGCGGTCACAGATACGCAGTATTTT. Its translation is CASSGKLAVTDTQYF.

The chain has TRBV7-6 and TRBJ2-7; tentative D call: TRBD1 (6 bases). V was pared by 4 bases and J by 4 bases, with 11 bases between. The germline V gene has CDR1 SGHVS and CDR2 FNYEAQ. The CDR3 has 13 amino acids. CDR3 bases: TGTGCCAGCAGCTCTGGACAGATGTACGAGCAGTACTTC. This encodes CASSSGQMYEQYF.

This clone appeared once. The chain recombines TRBV7-2 with TRBJ1-6; the D is unclear. With 2 bases removed from V and 5 bases from J, the gap between germline ends came to 7 bases. Looked up from germline, CDR1 is SGHTA and CDR2 is FQGNSA. CDR3 length: 14 residues. DNA for the CDR3: TGTGCCAGCAGCTTAACACCGAATAATTCACCCCTCCACTTT. It encodes CASSLTPNNSPLHF.

The chain employs TRBV5-6 and TRBJ2-7; D perhaps matches TRBD2 (7 bases). V was trimmed by 0 bases and J by 2 bases, leaving 9 bases between them. Germline CDR1 SGHDT, CDR2 YYEEEE. This CDR3 region has 14 residues. The CDR3 region has the DNA TGTGCCAGCAGCTTGGGGGGGGGCACCTACGAGCAGTACTTC. The encoded protein is CASSLGGGTYEQYF.

The V and J genes are TRBV6-4 and TRBJ2-7; 10 bases line up with TRBD2. The CDR3 consists of 14 residues. Germline-derived CDR1 and CDR2 are MRHNA and SNTAGT. V was pared by 6 bases and J by 6 bases, with 8 bases of the junction left unmatched. CDR3: CASRALGTSAEQYF. DNA of the CDR3: TGTGCCAGCAGGGCCCTTGGGACTAGCGCCGAGCAGTACTTC.

V is TRBV9 and J is TRBJ1-4; D gene unclear. This CDR3 is built from 16 residues. Germline CDR1 reads SGDLS; CDR2 reads YYNGEE. The germline V and J ends were trimmed by 1 base and 2 bases, with 12 bases remaining between them. The CDR3 sequence is CASSVRPAGTNEKLFF. The DNA for the CDR3 is TGTGCCAGCAGCGTACGTCCAGCGGGGACTAATGAAAAACTGTTTTTT. Full variable domain (outside the CDR3, taken from reference TRBV9 and TRBJ1-4): DSGVTQTPKHLITATGQRVTLRCSPRSGDLSVYWYQQSLDQGLQFLIQYYNGEERAKGNILERFSAQQFPDLHSELNLSSLELGDSALYFCASSVRPAGTNEKLFFGSGTQLSVL.

This chain connects TRBV28 to TRBJ1-4, with D possibly being TRBD1 (6 bases). Between the trimmed V and J ends, which lost 7 bases and 10 bases, there was a span of 22 bases. Germline assignment: CDR1 MDHEN and CDR2 SYDVKM. This CDR3 comprises 15 residues. The CDR3: CASNSGTLNFGKLFF. The CDR3 DNA is TGTGCCAGCAACTCCGGGACACTGAACTTTGGAAAACTGTTTTTT. Complete variable domain (other parts from reference TRBV28 and TRBJ1-4): DVKVTQSSRYLVKRTGEKVFLECVQDMDHENMFWYRQDPGLGLRLIYFSYDVKMKEKGDIPEGYSVSREKKERFSLILESASTNQTSMYLCASNSGTLNFGKLFFGSGTQLSVL.

A single count supports this clone. The chain recombines TRBV25-1 with TRBJ1-2; TRBD1 matches at 9 bases. Germline loops: CDR1 MGHDK, CDR2 SYGVNS. V lost 4 bases, J lost 7 bases, and 4 bases stayed unmatched. This CDR3 region has 13 residues. This CDR3 reads CASSAQGARGYTF. Written as DNA, the CDR3 is TGTGCCAGCAGTGCACAGGGGGCACGTGGCTACACCTTC.

This chain uses TRBV16 with TRBJ2-5; 14 bases fit TRBD2. This CDR3 contains 20 residues. Germline V lookup: CDR1 KGHSY, CDR2 FQNENV. With 2 bases clipped from V and 6 bases from J, the junction kept 17 bases outside the gene matches. For the CDR3, the DNA is TGTGCCAGCAGCCAACGAGGTGCTTGGACTAGCGGGGGGACCCGACAGACCCAGTACTTC. Protein product: CASSQRGAWTSGGTRQTQYF.

This clone has only a few counts. The chain uses TRBV30 and TRBJ2-5; 9 bases are a match to TRBD2. The DNA end is more similar to TRBJ2-7, so the J call may be wrong. The CDR3 spans 14 residues. Germline CDR1 is GTSNPN and CDR2 is SVGIG (reference sequence). CDR3 protein: CAWSVSSGGFEQYF. CDR3 nucleotide sequence: TGTGCCTGGAGTGTATCCAGCGGGGGGTTCGAGCAGTACTTC.

The chain has TRBV9 and TRBJ1-2, with D uncertain. The CDR3 runs to 11 residues. The V end was cut by 7 bases, the J end by 5 bases, with 9 bases between. In germline, CDR1 is SGDLS, CDR2 YYNGEE. The CDR3 sequence is CASRSLYGYTF. The CDR3 region has the DNA TGTGCCAGCCGCAGTCTGTATGGCTACACCTTC.

This rearrangement joins TRBV11-2 to TRBJ2-6; D is ambiguous. The germline gives CDR1 SGHAT, CDR2 FQNNGV. CDR3 length: 16 residues. V lost 5 bases and J 0 bases, leaving 11 bases between the germline ends. For the CDR3, the DNA is TGTGCCAGCAGCCCTTACTGGGCCTCTGGGGCCAACGTCCTGACTTTC. Translating gives CASSPYWASGANVLTF.

J is TRBJ2-5 and V is TRBV5-4; 8 nucleotides match TRBD2. Germline CDR1 and CDR2: SGHNT and YYREEE (reference sequence). This CDR3 contains 16 residues. V shed 1 base, J shed 4 bases, and the junction held 9 bases outside the gene matches. CDR3 nucleotides: TGTGCCAGCAGCTTGATTTCAGCGGGGGTAGGAGAGACCCAGTACTTC. This translates into CASSLISAGVGETQYF.

This chain uses TRBV7-9 with TRBJ2-5, with 7 bases aligning to TRBD1. The J call could be wrong; TRBJ2-7 is a better fit for the DNA end. Germline values: CDR1 SEHNR, CDR2 FQNEAQ (reference sequence). The CDR3 spans 15 residues. CDR3 sequence (DNA): TGTGCCAGCAGTCTAACCGGGACAGCGCCCTACGAGCAGTACTTC. Protein sequence: CASSLTGTAPYEQYF.

The chain uses TRBV5-1 and TRBJ2-7; 9 bases map to TRBD1. There are 16 residues in the CDR3. The V gene's germline CDR1 is SGHRS and CDR2 YFSETQ. Trimming at V came to 3 bases and at J to 1 base, leaving 8 bases not matched to a gene. The CDR3 coding sequence is TGCGCCAGCAGCTGGCGGGACAGGGATGGTTCCTACGAGCAGTACTTC. Translating it yields CASSWRDRDGSYEQYF.

The CDR3 region is CASSPRRTGRVYTEAFF. The CDR3 bases are TGTGCCAGCAGTCCCCGCCGGACAGGGAGGGTGTACACTGAAGCTTTCTTT. The J gene is TRBJ1-1, the V gene TRBV28, with 8 bases matching TRBD1. The CDR3 spans 17 residues. Trimming cost V 5 bases and J 3 bases; bases outside gene matches: 14. Germline V gives CDR1 MDHEN, CDR2 SYDVKM.

V and J are TRBV4-1 and TRBJ2-7; 11 positions match TRBD2. The CDR3 has 15 amino acids. Trimming removed 1 base from V and 2 bases from J; junction bases left unmatched: 1. Germline V gene sequence: CDR1 MGHRA, CDR2 YSYEKL. CDR3: CASSQVSGGAYEQYF. The CDR3 DNA reads TGCGCCAGCAGCCAAGTTAGCGGGGGGGCCTACGAGCAGTACTTC.

The genes are TRBV4-2 and TRBJ2-2; 9 bases are a match to TRBD1. This CDR3 is 17 amino acids long. Looked up from germline, CDR1 is LGHNA and CDR2 is YNFKEQ. V trimming: 0 bases; J trimming: 5 bases; junction bases outside the gene matches: 7. CDR3 sequence reads: CASSQDSGTGRTGELFF. For the CDR3, the DNA is TGTGCCAGCAGCCAAGATTCCGGGACAGGGAGGACCGGGGAGCTGTTTTTT.

CDR3: CASSPSTFGRQGEDTQYF. CDR3 coding DNA: TGTGCCAGCAGTCCGAGTACTTTCGGTCGTCAGGGGGAGGATACGCAGTATTTT. The chain uses TRBV27 and TRBJ2-3; the match to TRBD1 covers 7 bases. The CDR3 runs to 18 residues. The ends lost 5 bases at V and 6 bases at J; junction bases unmatched: 20. Germline V gives CDR1 MNHEY, CDR2 SMNVEV (reference sequence).

J is TRBJ2-1 and V is TRBV7-9; possible D gene TRBD2, 5 bases. CDR1 and CDR2 (germline): SEHNR, FQNEAQ (reference sequence). The CDR3 is made up of 16 amino acids. Trimming stripped 2 bases from V and 7 bases from J, with 18 bases between. The CDR3 reads CASSLLGSRFANEQFF. The CDR3 bases are TGTGCCAGCAGCTTACTAGGGAGTAGGTTTGCAAATGAGCAGTTCTTC.

The rearrangement links TRBV7-9 to TRBJ2-4; D gene unclear. Germline V gene lookup returns CDR1 SEHNR and CDR2 FQNEAQ (reference sequence). With 7 bases removed from V and 9 bases from J, the gap between germline ends came to 13 bases. This CDR3 has 12 residues. The CDR3 DNA is TGTGCCAGCACCCCCCGTTTCGGCATTCAGTACTTC. This codes for CASTPRFGIQYF. Using reference TRBV7-9 and TRBJ2-4 for the parts outside the CDR3, the full variable domain is DTGVSQNPRHKITKRGQNVTFRCDPISEHNRLYWYRQTLGQGPEFLTYFQNEAQLEKSRLLSDRFSAERPKGSFSTLEIQRTEQGDSAMYLCASTPRFGIQYFGAGTRLSVL.

The gene calls are TRBV4-1 and TRBJ2-2; 12 bases align to TRBD2. The V and J ends lost 0 bases and 7 bases, in that order; junction bases with no gene match: 3. CDR1 MGHRA and CDR2 YSYEKL come from the germline V gene. CDR3 length: 16 amino acids. Here the CDR3 reads CASSQELAGGIGELFF. The DNA for the CDR3 is TGCGCCAGCAGCCAAGAACTAGCGGGAGGAATCGGGGAGCTGTTTTTT.

The chain links TRBV9 to TRBJ2-3; D is undetermined. V lost 4 bases, J lost 0 bases, and 12 bases lay in between. Germline CDR1 is SGDLS and CDR2 is YYNGEE. This CDR3 has 15 amino acids. CDR3 amino acids: CASSPHPLSTDTQYF. The CDR3, as DNA: TGTGCCAGCAGCCCACATCCTCTGAGCACAGATACGCAGTATTTT.

The rearrangement links TRBV18 to TRBJ2-7; possibly TRBD1 for D (6 bases). CDR1 and CDR2 (germline): KGHSH, LQKENI. V gave up 6 bases and J gave up 2 bases, with 11 bases separating them. There are 13 residues in the CDR3. The CDR3 sequence: CASSRTEPYEQYF. The CDR3 bases are TGTGCCAGCTCTCGGACAGAGCCCTACGAGCAGTACTTC.

The sample holds one count of this clone. This chain links TRBV5-1 with TRBJ2-7; weak D call: TRBD2 (5 bases). V lost 2 bases and J 0 bases, leaving 12 bases between the germline ends. The CDR3 has 15 amino acids. Germline values: CDR1 SGHRS, CDR2 YFSETQ. CDR3 amino acids: CASSFGLIVSYEQYF. The DNA of the CDR3 is TGCGCCAGCAGCTTTGGACTGATAGTCTCCTACGAGCAGTACTTC.